Presented here are 9 T cell receptor beta chains from one specimen sequenced in a study of response to subunit inactivated influenza vaccine. TCRdb fed the RT-PCR reads into MiXCR, producing one record per CDR3 protein. The table shows hundreds of thousands of distinct CDR3 sequences, with 12% to 15% occurring only once. The source material was PBMCs from blood, sampled 14 to 15 days before vaccination. The receptors come from a middle-aged man who received an inactivated influenza vaccine.

Concerning this clonotype: Its ends do not fully match the called genes, so a read error is possible. This chain connects TRBV11-2 to TRBJ1-1; a possible D gene is TRBD1 (5 bases). This CDR3 region has 14 residues. Germline values: CDR1 SGHAT, CDR2 FQNNGV. The CDR3 loop is CASTWGRVSTEAVF. The CDR3 bases are TGTGCCAGCACTTGGGGCAGGGTGAGCACTGAAGCTGTCTTT.

V and J are TRBV29-1 and TRBJ2-7; D might be TRBD1 (6 bases). The CDR3 spans 13 residues. V dropped 6 bases and J dropped 3 bases, with 15 bases sitting between them. The germline V gene has CDR1 SQVTM and CDR2 ANQGSEA. As DNA, the CDR3 is TGCAGCGTCAAAGAGGCCAGGGGCTACGAGCAGTACTTC. Its translation is CSVKEARGYEQYF.

As for this clonotype: A much larger clone lies one base from this, so it may be a read error. The rearrangement uses TRBV12-3 or TRBV12-4 and TRBJ2-1; D is unresolved. CDR3 length equals 12 residues. V lost 11 bases, J lost 7 bases, and 15 bases lay in between. This CDR3 reads CAGNEGDNEQFF. The CDR3 bases are TGTGCCGGCAACGAAGGCGATAATGAGCAGTTCTTC.

There are a few counts of this clonotype. The chain combines TRBV7-9 with TRBJ2-2; D may be TRBD1 (5 bases). This CDR3 has 16 amino acids. The germline V gene encodes CDR1 SEHNR and CDR2 FQNEAQ (reference sequence). Deletions cut 1 base from V and 7 bases from J, with 16 bases between. The CDR3 sequence: CASSLELSRARGELFF. CDR3 in DNA: TGTGCCAGCAGCTTAGAGTTAAGCAGGGCCCGCGGGGAGCTGTTTTTT.

This chain uses TRBV10-3 with TRBJ2-2; D ambiguous. The germline CDR1 and CDR2 sequences are ENHRY and SYGVKD. This CDR3 spans 15 amino acids. V lost 11 bases, J lost 1 base, and 17 bases lay in between. The chain's CDR3 is CAHASGPKNTGELFF. The CDR3, as DNA: TGTGCCCACGCATCAGGCCCCAAGAACACCGGGGAGCTGTTTTTT.

This clonotype came up many times. The chain uses TRBV19 and TRBJ2-2; D remains unclear. The CDR3 sequence is 14 residues long. Looked up from germline, CDR1 is LNHDA and CDR2 is SQIVND (reference sequence). V shed 5 bases and J shed 5 bases, with 12 bases lying between them. The CDR3 sequence is CASSVAGVTGELFF. CDR3 nucleotides: TGTGCCAGTAGTGTCGCAGGAGTAACCGGGGAGCTGTTTTTT.

This clonotype was counted between two and nine times. This chain joins TRBV24-1 and TRBJ2-3; the match to TRBD1 covers 9 bases. The CDR3 has 16 amino acids. V was pared by 4 bases and J by 6 bases, with 10 bases of the junction left unmatched. CDR1 and CDR2 (germline): KGHDR, SFDVKD. The CDR3 coding sequence is TGTGCCACCAGTGACCCCCCACAGGGGGCACGGGATACGCAGTATTTT. Protein sequence: CATSDPPQGARDTQYF.

The CDR3 DNA reads TGTGCCAGTAGTATACCTGACAGGTTCCCTAGCAATCAGCCCCAGCATTTT. Translated, it gives CASSIPDRFPSNQPQHF. The rearrangement joins TRBV19 to TRBJ1-5, with a weak D call TRBD1 (6 bases). The V end was cut by 2 bases, the J end by 0 bases, with 14 bases between. There are 17 residues in the CDR3. Germline V lookup: CDR1 LNHDA, CDR2 SQIVND (reference sequence).

The genes are TRBV24-1 and TRBJ2-1; maybe TRBD1 (6 bases). The V and J ends lost 0 bases and 6 bases respectively, with 8 bases between them. The CDR3 is 14 amino acids. CDR1 and CDR2 (germline): KGHDR, SFDVKD. The CDR3 spells CATSDLRRGNEQFF. The CDR3 coding sequence is TGTGCCACCAGTGATTTGCGCAGGGGCAATGAGCAGTTCTTC.